This T cell receptor (beta chain) is from a study of cytomegalovirus exposure and HLA in healthy donors. PCR primers comprised 60 Vbeta and 13 Jbeta primers. TCRdb's copy holds only in-frame clones and misses some; the assay was immunoSEQ multiplex PCR. The data show about 130,000 clones, about four fifths seen once. The length of the CDR3 is 12 residues. In germline, CDR1 is MNHEY, CDR2 SVGAGI. Germline trimming cut 9 bases from V and 4 bases from J; bases unmatched to any gene: 6. The TCR sequence derives from a male donor in good health and CMV-seropositive. The J gene is TRBJ2-7, the V gene TRBV6-5, with 7 bases aligning to TRBD2. The sequenced sample consisted of PBMCs. This chain's CDR3 is CARRGGWYEQYF. CDR3 nucleotide sequence: TGTGCCAGGCGGGGAGGGTGGTACGAGCAGTACTTC.